This is a list of T cell receptor beta chains from one sample in a study of beta chain features in type 1 diabetes. Sequencing was performed with immunoSEQ multiplex PCR; in TCRdb, only in-frame clones are kept and a portion is missing. This table holds some 640,000 clones, roughly an eighth found once. The specimen sequenced was naive CD4+ T cells from blood. These TCRs come from a man between 18 and 29 years old with type 1 diabetes. CDR3s include the opening cysteine and the closing phenylalanine or tryptophan. Fields, in order: J gene, V gene, D gene, clone size, CDR3 DNA, CDR3 protein. The D gene is left open where the match is weak. Clone size is given for some rows only: seen once, a few or many times, or a class if the clone is expanded.

TRBJ1-6 | TRBV2 | NA | few | TGTGCCAGCACCCTACAGGGAGCTGGTATGACCCTCCACTTT | CASTLQGAGMTLHF
TRBJ2-3 | TRBV4-2 | TRBD2 | few | TGTGCCAGCAGCCAAGATCGGGGGGGAACCAGCACAGATACGCAGTATTTT | CASSQDRGGTSTDTQYF
TRBJ2-7 | TRBV9 | TRBD2 | NA | TGTGCCAGCAGCGTTGCGACTAGCGGAGACTACGAGCAGTACTTC | CASSVATSGDYEQYF
TRBJ2-7 | TRBV20-1 | NA | NA | TGCAGTGCTTGGTTGAACGAGCAGTACTTC | CSAWLNEQYF
TRBJ2-1 | TRBV9 | TRBD2 | few | TGTGCCAGCAGCGTAGGGCCGGGACTAGCGGCCAATGAGCAGTTCTTC | CASSVGPGLAANEQFF
TRBJ2-2 | TRBV18 | NA | few | TGTGCCAGCTCACCACCACCATTAGAAGTTGCCGGGGAGCTGTTTTTT | CASSPPPLEVAGELFF
TRBJ2-1 | TRBV11-2 | TRBD2 | few | TGTGCCAGCAGCTTCCTAGCGGGTACGGATGAGCAGTTCTTC | CASSFLAGTDEQFF
TRBJ1-2 | TRBV10-3 | TRBD1 | NA | TGTGCCATCAGGAAAAGACAGGGAGGGGACTATGGCTACACCTTC | CAIRKRQGGDYGYTF
TRBJ2-7 | TRBV7-2 | NA | few | TGTGCCAGCAGCTCCAATTCCTACGAGCAGTACTTC | CASSSNSYEQYF
TRBJ2-3 | TRBV19 | TRBD1 | NA | TGTGCCACCGTGGACAGGGCACACGGTTCTAGCACAGATACGCAGTATTTT | CATVDRAHGSSTDTQYF
TRBJ2-5 | TRBV7-7 | TRBD2 | few | TGTGCTACCTCGGGGGGGTACCAAGAGACCCAGTACTTC | CATSGGYQETQYF
TRBJ2-1 | TRBV7-3 | TRBD1 | few | TGTGCCAGCAGCTTAAGTGGACAGGGAAGTGAGCAGTTCTTC | CASSLSGQGSEQFF
TRBJ1-5 | TRBV6-1 | NA | NA | TGTGCCAGCAGAGCTACAGGTGTCGATCAGCCCCAGCATTTT | CASRATGVDQPQHF
TRBJ2-2 | TRBV9 | NA | NA | TGCGCCAGCAGCCCCGGGGGTACGAACACCGGGGAGCTGTTTTTT | CASSPGGTNTGELFF
TRBJ2-6 | TRBV4-1 | NA | few | TGCGCCAGCAGCCAAGATCAGGCGGCTGGGGCCAACGTCCTGACTTTC | CASSQDQAAGANVLTF
TRBJ2-7 | TRBV29-1 | NA | few | TGCAGCGTTGGTTGGACAGAATCCTACGAGCAGTACTTC | CSVGWTESYEQYF
TRBJ2-6 | TRBV25-1 | NA | NA | TGTGCCAGCAGTGCCGACAGTATTGGGGCCAACGTCCTGACTTTC | CASSADSIGANVLTF